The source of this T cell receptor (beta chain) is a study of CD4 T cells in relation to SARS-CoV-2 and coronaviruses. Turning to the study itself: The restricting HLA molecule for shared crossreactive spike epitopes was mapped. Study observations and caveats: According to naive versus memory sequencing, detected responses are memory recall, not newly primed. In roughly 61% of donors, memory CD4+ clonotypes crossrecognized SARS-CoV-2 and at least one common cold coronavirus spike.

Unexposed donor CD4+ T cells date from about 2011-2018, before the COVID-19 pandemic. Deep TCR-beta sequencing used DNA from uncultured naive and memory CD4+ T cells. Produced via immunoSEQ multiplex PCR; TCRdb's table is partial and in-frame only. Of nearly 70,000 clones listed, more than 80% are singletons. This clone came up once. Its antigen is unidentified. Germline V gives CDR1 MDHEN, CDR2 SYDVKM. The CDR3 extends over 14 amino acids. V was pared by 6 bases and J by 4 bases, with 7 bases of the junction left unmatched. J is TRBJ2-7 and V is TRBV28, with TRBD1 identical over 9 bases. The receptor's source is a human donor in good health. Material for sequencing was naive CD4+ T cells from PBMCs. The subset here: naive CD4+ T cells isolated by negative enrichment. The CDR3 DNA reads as TGTGCCAGCAGCTCCACAGGGGGCGGATACGAGCAGTACTTC. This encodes CASSSTGGGYEQYF.